Included here is one TCR beta chain sequence, with context. The sample belongs to a study of cytomegalovirus exposure and HLA in healthy donors. Amplification used 60 Vbeta primers and 13 Jbeta primers. The protocol was immunoSEQ multiplex PCR, while the TCRdb copy is restricted to in-frame clones and leaves out a portion. The sample consists of fewer than 200,000 clones, about 71% of them appearing once. The CDR3 contains 14 residues. J gave up 4 bases and V 7 bases, and 4 bases lay outside the gene matches. The germline gives CDR1 MNHEY, CDR2 SMNVEV (reference sequence). The gene calls are TRBV27 and TRBJ2-1, with 10 bases matching TRBD1. This TCR was sampled from a woman aged 40 to 50 in good health and CMV-seropositive. The sequenced sample consisted of PBMCs. The CDR3 nucleotides are TGTGCCAGCAAAGGACAGGGGGAGTACAATGAGCAGTTCTTC. This gives the protein CASKGQGEYNEQFF.